A selection of T cell receptor beta chains follows, all from one sample in a study of T cell changes during pregnancy in multiple sclerosis. Sequencing was performed with immunoSEQ multiplex PCR; in TCRdb, only in-frame clones are kept and a portion is missing. The sample lists 90,000 to 100,000 clones, roughly 93% occurring once. The sequences come from peripheral blood, collected in the first trimester of pregnancy. These receptors were taken from a female donor with multiple sclerosis, enrolled in a pregnancy study. Each CDR3 is given with its conserved first and last residue.

CDR3aa: CASSLASIAGGVDTQYF; v_gene: TRBV5-1; j_gene: TRBJ2-3
CDR3aa: CASSKTGGAWTEAFF; v_gene: TRBV10-2; j_gene: TRBJ1-1
CDR3aa: CASRKQGTDTEAFF; v_gene: TRBV25-1; j_gene: TRBJ1-1
CDR3aa: CASSSRYRDYGYTF; v_gene: TRBV5-8; j_gene: TRBJ1-2
CDR3aa: CASSSPGPNPGYNEQFF; v_gene: TRBV5-6; j_gene: TRBJ2-1
CDR3aa: CASSTYRGAKNIQYF; v_gene: TRBV6-5; j_gene: TRBJ2-4
CDR3aa: CASSHGSKGGGTYEQYF; v_gene: TRBV18; j_gene: TRBJ2-7
CDR3aa: CASSLGGREKLFF; v_gene: TRBV5-6; j_gene: TRBJ1-4
CDR3aa: CASSFRDRGAYEQYF; v_gene: TRBV11-1; j_gene: TRBJ2-7
CDR3aa: CAWSGIFGTEAFF; v_gene: TRBV30; j_gene: TRBJ1-1
CDR3aa: CASSSTGGFQPQHF; v_gene: TRBV19; j_gene: TRBJ1-5
CDR3aa: CASSFRTSKPYPPYNEQFF; v_gene: TRBV7-8; j_gene: TRBJ2-1
CDR3aa: CASLDSGTSYNEQFF; v_gene: TRBV2; j_gene: TRBJ2-1
CDR3aa: CASSQTSGGLSYNEQFF; v_gene: TRBV4-1; j_gene: TRBJ2-1
CDR3aa: CASSYFHVSGELFF; v_gene: TRBV6-5; j_gene: TRBJ2-2
CDR3aa: CASSPRGGSGNTIYF; v_gene: TRBV9; j_gene: TRBJ1-3
CDR3aa: CASGEKSFFQETQYF; v_gene: TRBV27; j_gene: TRBJ2-5
CDR3aa: CASSRTANYGYTF; v_gene: TRBV6-4; j_gene: TRBJ1-2
CDR3aa: CASSLGTGQYF; v_gene: TRBV7-8; j_gene: TRBJ2-3
CDR3aa: CASSSGLAGETQYF; v_gene: TRBV5-1; j_gene: TRBJ2-5
CDR3aa: CASSPLGDRSNYGYTF; v_gene: TRBV18; j_gene: TRBJ1-2
CDR3aa: CASSFWDRTLYGYTF; v_gene: TRBV5-1; j_gene: TRBJ1-2
CDR3aa: CASSSNHGTGDGYTF; v_gene: TRBV5-1; j_gene: TRBJ1-2
CDR3aa: CASIGAGQGFTEAFF; v_gene: TRBV5-4; j_gene: TRBJ1-1